This record concerns one TCR beta chain sequence. The antigen is unknown. Treatment noted: 15 to 20 received Ad26.COV2.S at low or high dose, single or two shots; several received placebo; per-sample allocation not given. Specimens were obtained on day 63 following the first vaccine or placebo injection. TCRdb's table, derived via immunoSEQ multiplex PCR, lists solely in-frame clones and lacks some. The sample carries 300,000 to 500,000 clones, about 85% recorded once. This sample is drawn from a study of Ad26.COV2.S vaccination and SARS-CoV-2 variants. Study information: Intramuscular Ad26.COV2.S doses were given once or twice, 56 days apart.

Points from the study as a whole: From the TCR breadth and depth analyses, total T cell responses may have been underestimated. Vaccinated and placebo-treated recipients had similar non-spike TCR breadth. While placebo recipients had lower spike-specific TCR breadth, vaccine recipients had more.

This CDR3 spans 16 amino acids. Germline CDR1 SGDLS, CDR2 YYNGEE. With V trimmed by 0 bases and J by 4 bases, 8 bases remained unmatched. Here the sequenced sample was peripheral blood, taken in a trial of Ad26.COV2.S vaccine versus placebo. The receptor was isolated from a person aged 18 to 59 who received the Ad26.COV2.S COVID-19 vaccine or a placebo. This chain connects TRBV9 to TRBJ2-3; 7 positions agree with TRBD2. CDR3: CASSVDGASGSDTQYF. For the CDR3, the DNA is TGTGCCAGCAGCGTAGATGGCGCTAGCGGTTCAGATACGCAGTATTTT.